This TCR beta chain derives from a study of blood T cell repertoires in COVID-19 (TCRdb year 2020). About the study as a whole: The collaborator samples originated in the United States, Italy and Spain and spanned the acute and convalescent phases of COVID-19. The prospective study material was composed of cDNA or gDNA derived from T cells, B-cell-depleted T cells, or PBMCs. Samples were obtained from the ongoing ImmuneRACE study (first 160 participants) and from 1,200 or so subjects provided by 6 global collaborators. HLA class I and class II types, where available, came from metadata supplied by the sample provider rather than from assay-based typing. Subjects who had been exposed to COVID-19, were actively infected with it, or had recovered from it provided the deeply sampled blood TCRbeta repertoires that made up the dataset. The repertoires were released in a freely available public database intended as a resource for research on the immune response to SARS-CoV-2. A de-identified subject ID, COVID-19 status, age in years and sex were almost always included in the sample metadata.

The immunoSEQ Assay, a bias-controlled multiplex PCR, was used to amplify TCRbeta CDR3 regions from genomic DNA. From the authors' description of their analysis: Within the assay, amplification of reference gene primers was used to estimate how many nucleated cells each sample contained. To quantify the absolute abundance of each unique TCRbeta CDR3 rearrangement, sequence reads were collapsed and filtered. Productive Simpson clonality was computed per sample as the square root of Simpson's diversity index over productive rearrangements. This immuneACCESS table, as held by TCRdb, lists in-frame sequences with V and J called but not all clones. Of the missing ones, under half trace to an unresolved V gene in checked studies; the others have no known cause. The V and J calls and clone size are taken from that table; D and trimming were inferred from the DNA. Here the sample has about 130,000 clones; more than 75% occur a single time. The ten largest clones represent 18% of the sample.

The investigation overall reported the following: Clinical and demographic metadata were provided uncurated, with the amount varying by source and participant.

The CDR3 measures 12 amino acids from cysteine to phenylalanine. The kept DNA is CDR3 alone, 36 bases in frame from the first base. CDR1 and CDR2 are read off the germline V gene (reference sequence) as LGHDT and YNNKEL. V is cut by 2 bases and J by 9 bases, and the space between the germline ends is 8 bases. Samples from volunteer blood donors who had recovered from COVID-19 were contributed by a second Seattle source. Whole blood was collected in K2EDTA tubes by collaborating institutions according to the institutions' own protocols. Collaborator samples were shipped for TCRbeta analysis as frozen whole blood, isolated PBMCs, or DNA extracted from either sample type. Note on this clone: Its antigen remains unidentified. No much larger clone exists at a distance of one base, and base qualities are not known.

The receptor chain draws on TRBV3-1 (or the pseudogene TRBV3-2) and TRBJ2-1, with no reliable assignment of the D segment. The specimen was peripheral blood. This TCR was sampled from a woman aged 50 to 60 who had recovered from COVID-19. The CDR3 corresponds to CASSQRVGEQFF. The DNA reads as follows: TGTGCCAGCAGCCAACGGGTAGGTGAGCAGTTCTTC.